Below are 26 T cell receptor beta chains sequenced from a single sample in a study of T cell changes during pregnancy in multiple sclerosis. Clones were sequenced by immunoSEQ multiplex PCR, and TCRdb holds only the in-frame ones, with some missing. The sample lists about 89,000 clones, around 94% occurring once. The sample was peripheral blood, taken in the third trimester of pregnancy. All receptors come from a female donor with multiple sclerosis, enrolled in a pregnancy study.

This clone has only a few counts. The chain carries TRBV5-1 and TRBJ1-2; 11 bases line up with TRBD1. V was clipped by 4 bases and J by 8 bases; unmatched bases: 7. This CDR3 is 14 amino acids long. Germline V gives CDR1 SGHRS, CDR2 YFSETQ. DNA of the CDR3: TGCGCCAGCAGCCGGTGGGACAGGGGGAGAGGCTACACCTTC. It yields the protein CASSRWDRGRGYTF.

The rearrangement joins TRBV19 to TRBJ2-7; 13 positions agree with TRBD2. Unmatched junction bases numbered 8, after V lost 9 bases and J lost 6 bases. Germline loops: CDR1 LNHDA, CDR2 SQIVND (reference sequence). The CDR3 loop spans 14 amino acids. CDR3 in amino acids: CASSLAGGPSEQYF. CDR3 bases: TGTGCCAGCTCACTAGCGGGAGGGCCCAGCGAGCAGTACTTC.

V gene TRBV28 combines with J gene TRBJ2-7; TRBD1 matches at 9 bases. The CDR3 consists of 15 residues. Trimming at V came to 2 bases and at J to 5 bases, leaving 7 bases not matched to a gene. Per the germline V gene, CDR1 is MDHEN and CDR2 is SYDVKM. Written as DNA, the CDR3 is TGTGCCAGCAGTTTACCGGGACAGGGTGGTGACGAGCAGTACTTC. As protein: CASSLPGQGGDEQYF.

The chain uses TRBV27 and TRBJ2-2; the match to TRBD2 covers 13 bases. The CDR3 loop spans 16 amino acids. Per germline, CDR1 MNHEY and CDR2 SMNVEV (reference sequence). Unmatched junction bases numbered 4, after V lost 4 bases and J lost 5 bases. Here the CDR3 DNA reads TGTGCCAGCAGTTCGACTAGCGGGAGGAGGACCGGGGAGCTGTTTTTT. Protein: CASSSTSGRRTGELFF.

The V call is TRBV5-4, the J call TRBJ2-5; D perhaps matches TRBD2 (6 bases). This CDR3 spans 16 amino acids. Germline V gene lookup returns CDR1 SGHNT and CDR2 YYREEE (reference sequence). The germline V and J ends were trimmed by 1 base and 2 bases, with 15 bases remaining between them. The CDR3 protein is CASSLSRLVGQETQYF. CDR3 nucleotide sequence: TGTGCCAGCAGCTTGAGCAGACTAGTTGGGCAAGAGACCCAGTACTTC.

J is TRBJ2-1 and V is TRBV2, with TRBD2 matching 8 bases. Germline V gives CDR1 SNHLY, CDR2 FYNNEI. The V segment lost 3 bases and the J segment 8 bases; nucleotides outside the gene matches: 12. CDR3 length equals 16 residues. DNA of the CDR3: TGTGCCAGCAGTGAGGGGCCCGGGAGCGGGGGTTATGAGCAGTTCTTC. It yields the protein CASSEGPGSGGYEQFF.

This clone has a single count. The chain combines TRBV27 with TRBJ1-2; 9 bases match TRBD1. CDR1 and CDR2 (germline): MNHEY, SMNVEV (reference sequence). The CDR3 runs to 13 residues. The V segment lost 6 bases and the J segment 8 bases; nucleotides outside the gene matches: 7. As DNA, the CDR3 is TGTGCCAGCAGACTGAACAGGGGGCAAGGCTACACCTTC. Translated: CASRLNRGQGYTF.

This rearrangement joins TRBV5-1 to TRBJ2-1; 10 nucleotides match TRBD2. V trimming: 5 bases; J trimming: 6 bases; junction bases outside the gene matches: 8. The CDR3 is 15 amino acids. Germline CDR1 reads SGHRS; CDR2 reads YFSETQ. In nucleotides, the CDR3 is TGCGCCAGCAGTTTCTCCCCTAGCGGGGGCAATGAGCAGTTCTTC. Translation gives CASSFSPSGGNEQFF. Filled out from reference TRBV5-1 and TRBJ2-1, the complete variable domain reads KAGVTQTPRYLIKTRGQQVTLSCSPISGHRSVSWYQQTPGQGLQFLFEYFSETQRNKGNFPGRFSGRQFSNSRSEMNVSTLELGDSALYLCASSFSPSGGNEQFFGPGTRLTVL.

The V and J genes are TRBV5-1 and TRBJ2-7; the match to TRBD2 covers 14 bases. The CDR3 length is 18 residues. V gave up 3 bases and J gave up 2 bases; unmatched junction bases: 10. From germline, CDR1 is SGHRS and CDR2 YFSETQ. The CDR3 is CASSSGLAGAIGTYEQYF. In DNA form, the CDR3 reads TGCGCCAGCAGCTCGGGACTAGCGGGAGCGATTGGGACCTACGAGCAGTACTTC.

This chain links TRBV6-1 with TRBJ1-1, with 7 nucleotides matching TRBD1. CDR1 and CDR2 from the germline V gene are MNHNS and SASEGT. This CDR3 has 14 residues. The V gene end was trimmed by 4 bases and the J gene end by 0 bases; junction bases not matched to a gene: 2. The CDR3 reads CASSGTGLNTEAFF. Here the CDR3 DNA reads TGTGCCAGCAGTGGGACAGGTTTGAACACTGAAGCTTTCTTT.

The chain couples TRBV9 to TRBJ2-3, with 10 bases that match TRBD2. Looked up from germline, CDR1 is SGDLS and CDR2 is YYNGEE. The ends lost 0 bases at V and 4 bases at J; junction bases unmatched: 8. CDR3 length equals 17 residues. The chain's CDR3 is CASSVAPASGRADTQYF. The CDR3 region has the DNA TGTGCCAGCAGCGTAGCTCCCGCTAGCGGGAGAGCAGATACGCAGTATTTT.

This CDR3 reads CASSIVAGPYNEQFF. DNA for the CDR3: TGTGCCAGTAGTATAGTAGCGGGCCCTTACAATGAGCAGTTCTTC. The chain couples TRBV19 to TRBJ2-1; 7 bases map to TRBD2. Germline V gives CDR1 LNHDA, CDR2 SQIVND (reference sequence). The CDR3 has 15 residues. With V trimmed by 1 base and J by 4 bases, 4 bases remained unmatched.

About this clone itself: Other DNA sequences in this sample translate to the same CDR3. The chain uses TRBV15 and TRBJ2-1, with TRBD2 identical over 8 bases. With 5 bases clipped from V and 4 bases from J, the junction kept 7 bases outside the gene matches. Germline-derived CDR1 and CDR2 are LNHNV and YYDKDF (reference sequence). The CDR3 spans 15 residues. In DNA form, the CDR3 reads TGTGCCACCAGCGACTTGACTAGCGTTTACAATGAGCAGTTCTTC. It yields the protein CATSDLTSVYNEQFF.

In this sample, this clone turned up once. The chain employs TRBV19 and TRBJ2-7, with D tentatively TRBD2 (6 bases). Per germline, CDR1 LNHDA and CDR2 SQIVND (reference sequence). V was clipped by 5 bases and J by 0 bases, with 17 bases between them. The CDR3 totals 16 residues. The CDR3 coding sequence is TGTGCCAGTAGTGAAGGGAGCGGGCTTAGCTCCTACGAGCAGTACTTC. Translating gives CASSEGSGLSSYEQYF.

The genes are TRBV4-1 and TRBJ2-2; TRBD2 might be the D (7 bases). CDR3 length: 14 residues. From germline, CDR1 is MGHRA and CDR2 YSYEKL. V lost 3 bases, J lost 4 bases, and 9 bases lay in between. CDR3 DNA sequence: TGCGCCAGCAGCCACGGGGGGCCCACCGGGGAGCTGTTTTTT. Amino acids: CASSHGGPTGELFF.

The V call is TRBV2, the J call TRBJ1-1; no firm D call. The CDR3 covers 17 residues. The germline gives CDR1 SNHLY, CDR2 FYNNEI. V was pared by 0 bases and J by 0 bases, with 14 bases between. CDR3 coding DNA: TGTGCCAGCAGTGAAGCGCGCATCACTCCTATGAACACTGAAGCTTTCTTT. Translating it yields CASSEARITPMNTEAFF.

V and J are TRBV19 and TRBJ2-7; D not certain. V was shortened by 5 bases and J by 0 bases, with 11 bases between the two germline ends. The CDR3 runs 14 residues. Looked up from germline, CDR1 is LNHDA and CDR2 is SQIVND (reference sequence). The CDR3 bases are TGTGCCAGTAGTCGAGAGTATTACTCCTACGAGCAGTACTTC. Its translation: CASSREYYSYEQYF.

The chain uses TRBV19 and TRBJ2-1, with a possible D match to TRBD1 (5 bases). CDR1 is LNHDA and CDR2 is SQIVND in the germline V gene (reference sequence). V was pared by 3 bases and J by 2 bases, with 14 bases between. This CDR3 has 16 amino acids. The CDR3 loop is CASSMSDSSPYNEQFF. CDR3 coding DNA: TGTGCCAGTAGTATGAGTGACAGTTCGCCCTACAATGAGCAGTTCTTC.

The V and J genes are TRBV2 and TRBJ2-7; 9 positions agree with TRBD1. CDR1 SNHLY and CDR2 FYNNEI come from the germline V gene. The CDR3 covers 14 residues. J gave up 6 bases and V 5 bases, and 8 bases lay outside the gene matches. In nucleotides, the CDR3 is TGTGCCAGCAGTAAAGAGACAGGGGGATCCGAGCAGTACTTC. This encodes CASSKETGGSEQYF.

The genes are TRBV6-1 and TRBJ2-5, with TRBD1 identical over 10 bases. This CDR3 has 13 residues. The germline V gene encodes CDR1 MNHNS and CDR2 SASEGT. V trimming: 9 bases; J trimming: 5 bases; junction bases outside the gene matches: 6. CDR3 sequence reads: CASKTGGRETQYF. CDR3 nucleotide sequence: TGTGCCAGTAAGACAGGGGGCCGGGAGACCCAGTACTTC.

This clone came up once. This sequence joins TRBV4-1 and TRBJ2-1; 8 bases map to TRBD2. The CDR3 sequence is 16 residues long. CDR1 is MGHRA, CDR2 YSYEKL, per germline. The trim removed 4 bases at V and 8 bases at J, leaving 13 bases unmatched. For the CDR3, the DNA is TGCGCCAGCAGCCCAGGCACCGGGACTAGTAAACATGAGCAGTTCTTC. Translation: CASSPGTGTSKHEQFF.

V and J are TRBV6-5 and TRBJ1-2; 8 positions match TRBD1. Germline CDR1 is MNHEY and CDR2 is SVGAGI. V lost 6 bases and J lost 2; bases outside the gene matches: 5. The CDR3 is 14 amino acids. CDR3 nucleotides: TGTGCCAGCAGACCCCAGGGGGCGAACTATGGCTACACCTTC. Amino acids: CASRPQGANYGYTF.

This clone was observed once. This sequence joins TRBV27 and TRBJ2-5, with 8 nucleotides matching TRBD1. J lost 2 bases, V lost 5 bases, and 10 bases had no gene match. The length of the CDR3 is 16 residues. Germline V CDR1 and CDR2: MNHEY, SMNVEV (reference sequence). DNA for the CDR3: TGTGCCAGCAGTCCGACAGGGGTCACCCCTCAAGAGACCCAGTACTTC. Its translation: CASSPTGVTPQETQYF.

The chain combines TRBV7-6 with TRBJ2-5; D is unresolved. This CDR3 is built from 15 residues. CDR1 and CDR2 (germline): SGHVS, FNYEAQ. V lost 4 bases, J lost 5 bases, and 17 bases lay in between. CDR3 sequence: CASSSKLDSSETQYF. The DNA of the CDR3 is TGTGCCAGCAGCTCGAAACTCGACTCGAGCGAGACCCAGTACTTC. The full variable domain, completed using reference TRBV7-6 and TRBJ2-5, is GAGVSQSPRYKVTKRGQDVALRCDPISGHVSLYWYRQALGQGPEFLTYFNYEAQQDKSGLPNDRFSAERPEGSISTLTIQRTEQRDSAMYRCASSSKLDSSETQYFGPGTRLLVL.

The chain recombines TRBV29-1 with TRBJ2-7, with a tentative D call TRBD1 (5 bases). V shed 7 bases and J shed 6 bases, with 19 bases lying between them. CDR1 and CDR2 from the germline V gene are SQVTM and ANQGSEA. There are 13 residues in the CDR3. CDR3 sequence reads: CSAGAGYDGEQYF. In nucleotides, the CDR3 is TGCAGCGCTGGTGCAGGGTACGATGGCGAGCAGTACTTC.

The chain is built from TRBV5-1 and TRBJ2-3; 11 bases are shared with TRBD1. The CDR3 totals 17 residues. V lost 3 bases, J lost 4 bases, and 10 bases stayed unmatched. CDR1 is SGHRS, CDR2 YFSETQ, per germline. CDR3 region: CASSSNLGQGGSDTQYF. The CDR3 nucleotides read TGCGCCAGCAGCTCAAACCTGGGACAGGGGGGGTCAGATACGCAGTATTTT.